A single sample is the source of the 21 T cell receptor beta chains below, sequenced in a study of blood T cells in healthy people across ages. Alongside a J-beta primer mix, a sample-barcoded 5' primer served in a second PCR lasting roughly 6 to 11 cycles. TCRdb passed the 5' RACE reads through MiXCR, listing each CDR3 protein once. In the table there are fewer than 1,000,000 distinct CDR3 sequences, around two fifths of which are singletons. Sequencing input: blood. The receptor source for this set is a man in his 60s in good health.

A remark on this clonotype: At one end, the junction sequence differs from germline, possibly due to a read error. This rearrangement joins TRBV2 to TRBJ2-4; D not certain. The CDR3 extends over 13 amino acids. CDR1 SNHLY and CDR2 FYNNEI come from the germline V gene. For the CDR3, the DNA is TGTGCCTGCAGTGCCAGGAGTTGGGACATTCAGTACTTC. Amino acids: CACSARSWDIQYF.

This chain uses TRBV7-6 with TRBJ2-5, with TRBD2 matching over 10 bases. This CDR3 spans 16 amino acids. V was pared by 5 bases and J by 4 bases, with 10 bases of the junction left unmatched. The germline V gene has CDR1 SGHVS and CDR2 FNYEAQ. CDR3 DNA sequence: TGTGCCAGCAGCGCCCAATCTAGCGGGGGCAGAGAGACCCAGTACTTC. Amino acids: CASSAQSSGGRETQYF.

A few counts support this clonotype. The genes are TRBV7-2 and TRBJ2-7; D remains unclear. Germline loops: CDR1 SGHTA, CDR2 FQGNSA. The CDR3 runs 14 residues. With 4 bases removed from V and 3 bases from J, the gap between germline ends came to 13 bases. This CDR3 is CASSYGALVYEQYF. The CDR3 region has the DNA TGTGCCAGCAGCTATGGCGCCCTAGTCTACGAGCAGTACTTC.

CDR3 sequence (DNA): TGCGCCAGCAGCCAAGTACGAGGGGGCGAGCAGCCCCAGCATTTT. Amino acids: CASSQVRGGEQPQHF. The chain employs TRBV4-1 and TRBJ1-5, with 7 bases that match TRBD1. This CDR3 region has 15 residues. V trimming: 1 base; J trimming: 7 bases; junction bases outside the gene matches: 7. Looked up from germline, CDR1 is MGHRA and CDR2 is YSYEKL.

This clonotype was observed once. The chain carries TRBV7-2 and TRBJ1-1; 10 bases map to TRBD1. Germline CDR1 and CDR2: SGHTA and FQGNSA. This CDR3 is 16 amino acids long. The junction had 8 bases not matched to a gene; V was cut back by 3 bases and J by 4 bases. For the CDR3, the DNA is TGTGCCAGCAGCTTCACGGGACAGGGGATCGGCACTGAAGCTTTCTTT. Translating it yields CASSFTGQGIGTEAFF.

The chain recombines TRBV3-1 with TRBJ2-4, with D possibly being TRBD1 (5 bases). The DNA end is more similar to TRBJ2-7, so the J call may be wrong. The germline V gene encodes CDR1 LGHDT and CDR2 YNNKEL (reference sequence). The CDR3 has 15 residues. Here the CDR3 reads CASRNAGYGPYEQYF. In nucleotides, the CDR3 is TGTGCCAGCCGAAACGCAGGGTACGGACCCTACGAGCAGTACTTC.

The CDR3 loop is CASSLVPKTRDRGQTNEKLFF. CDR3 nucleotides: TGTGCCAGCAGCTTAGTACCGAAAACCAGGGACAGGGGGCAGACTAATGAAAAACTGTTTTTT. V usage is TRBV13 and J usage is TRBJ1-4, with 12 nucleotides matching TRBD1. CDR3 size: 21 residues. The germline V gene has CDR1 PRHDT and CDR2 FYEKMQ (reference sequence). Trimming removed 1 base from V and 2 bases from J; junction bases left unmatched: 14.

The rearrangement links TRBV9 to TRBJ2-3, with 10 bases aligning to TRBD2. This CDR3 has 16 residues. CDR1 is SGDLS and CDR2 is YYNGEE in the germline V gene. Unmatched junction bases numbered 6, after V lost 0 bases and J lost 5 bases. CDR3 DNA: TGTGCCAGCAGCGTAGCGCTAGCGGGGGCAAGAGATACGCAGTATTTT. It yields the protein CASSVALAGARDTQYF.

The chain recombines TRBV6-2 or TRBV6-3 with TRBJ2-7; 10 bases align to TRBD2. CDR3 length: 15 residues. Trimming cost V 4 bases and J 4 bases; bases outside gene matches: 7. CDR1 MNHEY and CDR2 SVGEGT come from the germline V gene. The CDR3 protein is CASSSSGGGSYEQYF. CDR3 DNA sequence: TGTGCCAGCAGTTCCAGCGGGGGGGGTTCATACGAGCAGTACTTC.

This chain links TRBV11-2 with TRBJ2-1; 7 bases map to TRBD2. The trim removed 3 bases at V and 8 bases at J, leaving 13 bases unmatched. Germline loops: CDR1 SGHAT, CDR2 FQNNGV. The CDR3 runs 16 residues. The CDR3 DNA reads as TGTGCCAGCAGCTTGTCATCGTCTAGCGGTAACTATGAGCAGTTCTTC. Its protein product is CASSLSSSSGNYEQFF.

This clonotype was found a few times. J is TRBJ1-2 and V is TRBV7-2; tentative D call: TRBD1 (5 bases). The CDR3 contains 14 residues. Germline V gene lookup returns CDR1 SGHTA and CDR2 FQGNSA. Trimming pared 4 bases from V and 7 bases from J, leaving 16 bases between. The CDR3 DNA sequence: TGTGCCAGCAGCTACCCCGGGGCGATGAGTGGCTACACCTTC. The encoded protein is CASSYPGAMSGYTF.

The rearrangement links TRBV29-1 to TRBJ2-1; D may be TRBD1 (7 bases). V was shortened by 6 bases and J by 10 bases, with 19 bases between the two germline ends. CDR1 is SQVTM, CDR2 ANQGSEA, per germline. This CDR3 is 13 amino acids long. The CDR3 nucleotides are TGCAGCGTGGACCTCGCAGGGGGGTTCGAGCAGTTCTTC. Translation gives CSVDLAGGFEQFF.

V is TRBV7-9 and J is TRBJ1-1; unclear D gene. Germline V lookup: CDR1 SEHNR, CDR2 FQNEAQ (reference sequence). The CDR3 extends over 12 amino acids. V was pared by 5 bases and J by 6 bases, with 10 bases between. The CDR3 loop reads CASSRKDAEAFF. CDR3 bases: TGTGCCAGCAGCAGGAAAGACGCTGAAGCTTTCTTT.

This clonotype was detected a few times. This chain links TRBV2 with TRBJ2-7, with a possible D match to TRBD2 (6 bases). Trimming removed 4 bases at V and 7 bases at J, with 17 bases between. Germline lookup yields CDR1 SNHLY and CDR2 FYNNEI. The CDR3 extends over 14 amino acids. The CDR3 nucleotides are TGTGCCAGCAGTGGGCCCCTTTTGGGGGGAGAGCAGTACTTC. Amino acid sequence: CASSGPLLGGEQYF.

The rearrangement uses TRBV20-1 and TRBJ1-6, with D possibly TRBD1 on 5 matching bases. The germline CDR1 and CDR2 sequences are DFQATT and SNEGSKA (reference sequence). The CDR3 totals 15 residues. Trimming pared 0 bases from V and 8 bases from J, leaving 14 bases between. In DNA, the CDR3 is TGCAGTGCTAGAGAATGGGAGGGGAGGCATTCACCCCTCCACTTT. Amino acids: CSAREWEGRHSPLHF.

Comments on this clonotype: This may come from a read error, since a much larger clone is one base off. The rearrangement links TRBV12-3 or TRBV12-4 to TRBJ2-4, with 8 bases lining up with TRBD1. This CDR3 has 15 residues. V trimming: 0 bases; J trimming: 13 bases; junction bases outside the gene matches: 11. The CDR3 reads CASSLALGQGYEQYF. Written as DNA, the CDR3 is TGTGCCAGCAGTTTAGCGCTCGGACAGGGCTATGAGCAGTACTTC.

V gene TRBV20-1 combines with J gene TRBJ2-1, with 9 bases that match TRBD1. Germline CDR1 reads DFQATT; CDR2 reads SNEGSKA (reference sequence). This CDR3 has 17 residues. V lost 0 bases, J lost 9 bases, and 15 bases stayed unmatched. CDR3 region: CSAREDWGQGVYPEQFF. In DNA form, the CDR3 reads TGCAGTGCTAGAGAAGACTGGGGACAGGGTGTATATCCTGAGCAGTTCTTC.

The chain carries TRBV20-1 and TRBJ2-5; TRBD2 might be the D (5 bases). The CDR3 is 17 residues long. The V and J ends lost 1 base and 1 base respectively, with 19 bases between them. Germline V CDR1 and CDR2: DFQATT, SNEGSKA (reference sequence). The CDR3 region has the DNA TGCAGTGCTAGAGGGGCCGGGCTAGCAGTAAGCCAAGAGACCCAGTACTTC. Translating gives CSARGAGLAVSQETQYF.

This clonotype was detected a few times. The chain has TRBV6-2 or TRBV6-3 and TRBJ2-1; TRBD1 matches 7 bases. CDR1 MNHEY and CDR2 SVGEGT come from the germline V gene. The length of the CDR3 is 14 residues. The V and J ends lost 6 bases and 0 bases, in that order; junction bases with no gene match: 2. In DNA, the CDR3 is TGTGCCAGCAGGACAGGGCCCTCCTACAATGAGCAGTTCTTC. This encodes CASRTGPSYNEQFF.

This clonotype was picked up one time. The V and J genes are TRBV4-3 and TRBJ2-3, with no clear D. Looked up from germline, CDR1 is LGHNA and CDR2 is YSLEER. Trimming removed 1 base at V and 6 bases at J, with 11 bases between. The CDR3 length is 14 residues. The CDR3 nucleotides read TGCGCCAGCAGCCAAGTCATCCGGGCTGATACGCAGTATTTT. It encodes CASSQVIRADTQYF.

This clonotype was observed a handful of times. The genes are TRBV4-3 and TRBJ1-2; 8 positions match TRBD1. The CDR3 runs to 17 residues. CDR1 and CDR2 (germline): LGHNA, YSLEER. With V trimmed by 0 bases and J by 1 base, 7 bases remained unmatched. The CDR3 DNA is TGCGCCAGCAGCCAAGATCGGAAGGACAGGGTTAACTATGGCTACACCTTC. Translated: CASSQDRKDRVNYGYTF.